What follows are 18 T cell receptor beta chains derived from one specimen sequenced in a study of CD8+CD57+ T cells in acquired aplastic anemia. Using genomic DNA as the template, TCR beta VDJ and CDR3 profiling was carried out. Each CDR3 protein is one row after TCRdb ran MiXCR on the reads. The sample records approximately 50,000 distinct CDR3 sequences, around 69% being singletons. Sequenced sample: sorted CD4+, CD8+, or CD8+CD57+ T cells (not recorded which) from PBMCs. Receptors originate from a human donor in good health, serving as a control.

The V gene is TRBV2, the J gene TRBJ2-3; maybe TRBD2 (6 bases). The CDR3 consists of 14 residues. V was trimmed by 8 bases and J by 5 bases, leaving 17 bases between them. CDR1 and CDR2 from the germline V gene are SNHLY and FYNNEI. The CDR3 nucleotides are TGTGCCAGCGAAGGGCGGGAACGGGAAGATACGCAGTATTTT. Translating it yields CASEGREREDTQYF.

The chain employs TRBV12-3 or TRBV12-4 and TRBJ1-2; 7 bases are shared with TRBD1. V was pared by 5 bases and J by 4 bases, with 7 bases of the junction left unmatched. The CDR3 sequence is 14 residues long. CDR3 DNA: TGTGCCAGCAGTCAAACCGGGACAGCCTATGGCTACACCTTC. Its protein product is CASSQTGTAYGYTF.

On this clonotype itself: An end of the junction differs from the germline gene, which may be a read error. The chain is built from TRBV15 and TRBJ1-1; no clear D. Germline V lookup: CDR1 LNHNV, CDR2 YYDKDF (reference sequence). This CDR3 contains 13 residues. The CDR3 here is CATSRDLGHYPYF. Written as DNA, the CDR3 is TGTGCCACCAGCAGAGATCTCGGCCACTATCCTTACTTT. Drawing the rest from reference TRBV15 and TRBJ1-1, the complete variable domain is DAMVIQNPRYQVTQFGKPVTLSCSQTLNHNVMYWYQQKSSQAPKLLFHYYDKDFNNEADTPDNFQSRRPNTSFCFLDIRSPGLGDTAMYLCATSRDLGHYPYFGQGTRLTVV.

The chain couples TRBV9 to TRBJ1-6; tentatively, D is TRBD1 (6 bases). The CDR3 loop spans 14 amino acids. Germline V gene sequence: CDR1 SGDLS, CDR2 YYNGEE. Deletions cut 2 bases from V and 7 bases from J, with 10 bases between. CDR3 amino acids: CASSVLTGNSPLHF. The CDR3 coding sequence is TGTGCCAGCAGCGTGCTTACAGGGAATTCACCCCTCCACTTT.

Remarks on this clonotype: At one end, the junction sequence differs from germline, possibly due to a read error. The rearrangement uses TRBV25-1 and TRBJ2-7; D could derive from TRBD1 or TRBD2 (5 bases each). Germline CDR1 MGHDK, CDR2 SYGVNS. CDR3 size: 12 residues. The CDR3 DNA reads TGCGCCAGCAGTGAACTAGGGGACGAGCAGTACTTC. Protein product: CASSELGDEQYF.

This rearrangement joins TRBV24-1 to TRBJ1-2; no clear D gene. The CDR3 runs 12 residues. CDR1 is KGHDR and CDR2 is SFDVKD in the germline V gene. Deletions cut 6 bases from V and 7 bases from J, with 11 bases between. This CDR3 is CATSREIGGYTF. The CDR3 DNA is TGTGCCACCAGTCGGGAAATAGGTGGCTACACCTTC.

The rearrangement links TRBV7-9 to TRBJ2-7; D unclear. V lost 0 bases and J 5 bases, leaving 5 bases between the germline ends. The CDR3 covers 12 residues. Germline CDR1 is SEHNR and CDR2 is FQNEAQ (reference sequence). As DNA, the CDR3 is TGTGCCAGCAGCTTAGCAGCTCACGAGCAGTACTTC. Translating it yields CASSLAAHEQYF.

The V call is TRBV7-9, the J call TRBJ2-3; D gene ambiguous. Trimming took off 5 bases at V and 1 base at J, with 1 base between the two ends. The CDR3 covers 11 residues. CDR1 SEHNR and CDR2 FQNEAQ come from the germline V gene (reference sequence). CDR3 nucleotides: TGTGCCAGCAGCCGCACAGATACGCAGTATTTT. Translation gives CASSRTDTQYF.

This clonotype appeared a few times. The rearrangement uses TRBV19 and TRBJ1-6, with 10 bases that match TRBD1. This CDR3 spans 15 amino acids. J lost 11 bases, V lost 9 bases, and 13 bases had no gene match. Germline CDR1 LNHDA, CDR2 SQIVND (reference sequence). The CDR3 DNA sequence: TGTGCCAGCAGCTTCCCGGGACAGGGGTGTCCACCCCTCCACTTT. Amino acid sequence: CASSFPGQGCPPLHF.

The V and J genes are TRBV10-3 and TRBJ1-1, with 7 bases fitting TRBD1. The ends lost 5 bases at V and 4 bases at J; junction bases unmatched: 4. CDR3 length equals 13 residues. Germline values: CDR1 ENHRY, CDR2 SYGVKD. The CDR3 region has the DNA TGTGCCATCAGTAGACAGGGATCCACTGAAGCTTTCTTT. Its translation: CAISRQGSTEAFF.

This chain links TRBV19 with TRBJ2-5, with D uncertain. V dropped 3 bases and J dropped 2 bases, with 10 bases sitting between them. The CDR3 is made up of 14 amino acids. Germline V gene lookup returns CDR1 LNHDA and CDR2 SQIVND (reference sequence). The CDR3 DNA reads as TGTGCCAGTAGTATTCTCGGCAGGCAAGAGACCCAGTACTTC. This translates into CASSILGRQETQYF.

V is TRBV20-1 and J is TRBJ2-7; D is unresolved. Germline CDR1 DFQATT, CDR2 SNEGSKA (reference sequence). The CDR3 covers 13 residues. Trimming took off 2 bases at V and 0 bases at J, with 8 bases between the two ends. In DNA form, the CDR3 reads TGCAGTGCTAGACACGAGCACTCCTACGAGCAGTACTTC. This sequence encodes CSARHEHSYEQYF.

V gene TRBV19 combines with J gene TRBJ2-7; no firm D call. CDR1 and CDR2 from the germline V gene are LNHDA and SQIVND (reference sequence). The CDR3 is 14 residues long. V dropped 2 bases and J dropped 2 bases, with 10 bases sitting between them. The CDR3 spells CASSINWGTYEQYF. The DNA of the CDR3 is TGTGCCAGTAGTATAAACTGGGGAACCTACGAGCAGTACTTC.

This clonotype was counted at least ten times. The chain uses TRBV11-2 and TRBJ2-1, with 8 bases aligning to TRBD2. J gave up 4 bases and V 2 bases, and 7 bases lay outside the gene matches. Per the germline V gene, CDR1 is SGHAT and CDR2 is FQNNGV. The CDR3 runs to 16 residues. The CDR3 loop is CASSLYSGEGYNEQFF. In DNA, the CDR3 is TGTGCCAGCAGCTTATATAGCGGGGAGGGGTACAATGAGCAGTTCTTC.

The CDR3 sequence is CASSHVLASYNEQFF. The CDR3 DNA follows: TGTGCCAGCAGCCACGTACTAGCGAGCTACAATGAGCAGTTCTTC. The V call is TRBV7-9, the J call TRBJ2-7; TRBD2 agrees at 7 bases. The better agreement between TRBJ2-1 and the DNA end casts doubt on the J call. CDR3 length: 15 amino acids. Germline CDR1 is SEHNR and CDR2 is FQNEAQ (reference sequence).

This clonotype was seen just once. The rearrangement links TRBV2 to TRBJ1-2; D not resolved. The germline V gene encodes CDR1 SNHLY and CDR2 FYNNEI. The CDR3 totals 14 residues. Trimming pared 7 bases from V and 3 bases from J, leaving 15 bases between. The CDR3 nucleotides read TGTGCCAGCACCCCCAAGGCCCACCACTATGGCTACACCTTC. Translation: CASTPKAHHYGYTF.

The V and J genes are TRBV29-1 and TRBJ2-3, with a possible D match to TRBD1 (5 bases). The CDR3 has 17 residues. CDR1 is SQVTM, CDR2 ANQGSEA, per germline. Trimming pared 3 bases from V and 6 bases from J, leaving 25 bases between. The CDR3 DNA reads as TGCAGCGTTGAGTCCCAGGGTACAAGCTTTTCCTTGGATACGCAGTATTTT. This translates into CSVESQGTSFSLDTQYF.

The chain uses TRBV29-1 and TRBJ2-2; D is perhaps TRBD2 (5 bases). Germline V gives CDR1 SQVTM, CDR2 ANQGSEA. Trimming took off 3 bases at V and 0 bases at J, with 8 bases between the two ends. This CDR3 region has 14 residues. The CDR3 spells CSVDGGANTGELFF. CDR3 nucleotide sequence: TGCAGCGTTGATGGAGGAGCGAACACCGGGGAGCTGTTTTTT.